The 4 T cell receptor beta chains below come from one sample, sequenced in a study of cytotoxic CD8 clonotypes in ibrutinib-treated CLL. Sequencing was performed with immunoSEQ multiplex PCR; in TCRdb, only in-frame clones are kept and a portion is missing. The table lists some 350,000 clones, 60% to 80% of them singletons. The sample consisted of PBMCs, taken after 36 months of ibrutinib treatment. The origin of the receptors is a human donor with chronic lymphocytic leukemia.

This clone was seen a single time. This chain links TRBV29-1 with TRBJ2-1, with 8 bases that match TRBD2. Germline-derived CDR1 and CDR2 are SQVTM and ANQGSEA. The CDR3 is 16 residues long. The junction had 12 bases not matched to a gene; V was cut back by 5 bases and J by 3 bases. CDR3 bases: TGCAGCGTTCACCTTAGCGGGACTCTGCTCTACAATGAGCAGTTCTTC. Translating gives CSVHLSGTLLYNEQFF.

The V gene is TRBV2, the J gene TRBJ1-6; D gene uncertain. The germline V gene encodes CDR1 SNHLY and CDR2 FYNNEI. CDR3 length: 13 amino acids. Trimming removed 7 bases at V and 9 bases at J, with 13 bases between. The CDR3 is CASNYRSRSPLHF. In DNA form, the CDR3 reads TGTGCCAGCAATTACCGAAGCCGTTCACCCCTCCACTTT.

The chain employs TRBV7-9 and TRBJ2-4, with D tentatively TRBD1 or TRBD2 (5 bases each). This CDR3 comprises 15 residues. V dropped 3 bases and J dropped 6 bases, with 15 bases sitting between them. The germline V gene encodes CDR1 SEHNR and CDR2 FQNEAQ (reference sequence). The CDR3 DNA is TGTGCCAGCAGCTTGGAAACGGGACGGGGAAACATTCAGTACTTC. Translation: CASSLETGRGNIQYF. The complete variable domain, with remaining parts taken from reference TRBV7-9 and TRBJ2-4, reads DTGVSQNPRHKITKRGQNVTFRCDPISEHNRLYWYRQTLGQGPEFLTYFQNEAQLEKSRLLSDRFSAERPKGSFSTLEIQRTEQGDSAMYLCASSLETGRGNIQYFGAGTRLSVL.

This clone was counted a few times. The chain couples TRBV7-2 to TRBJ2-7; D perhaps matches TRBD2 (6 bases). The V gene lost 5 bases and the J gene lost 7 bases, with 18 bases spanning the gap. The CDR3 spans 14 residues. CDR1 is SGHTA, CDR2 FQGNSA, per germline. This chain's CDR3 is CASSGGAGLREQYF. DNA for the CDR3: TGTGCCAGCAGCGGCGGCGCGGGGTTGAGGGAGCAGTACTTC. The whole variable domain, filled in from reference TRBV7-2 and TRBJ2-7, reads GAGVSQSPSNKVTEKGKDVELRCDPISGHTALYWYRQSLGQGLEFLIYFQGNSAPDKSGLPSDRFSAERTGGSVSTLTIQRTQQEDSAVYLCASSGGAGLREQYFGPGTRLTVT.